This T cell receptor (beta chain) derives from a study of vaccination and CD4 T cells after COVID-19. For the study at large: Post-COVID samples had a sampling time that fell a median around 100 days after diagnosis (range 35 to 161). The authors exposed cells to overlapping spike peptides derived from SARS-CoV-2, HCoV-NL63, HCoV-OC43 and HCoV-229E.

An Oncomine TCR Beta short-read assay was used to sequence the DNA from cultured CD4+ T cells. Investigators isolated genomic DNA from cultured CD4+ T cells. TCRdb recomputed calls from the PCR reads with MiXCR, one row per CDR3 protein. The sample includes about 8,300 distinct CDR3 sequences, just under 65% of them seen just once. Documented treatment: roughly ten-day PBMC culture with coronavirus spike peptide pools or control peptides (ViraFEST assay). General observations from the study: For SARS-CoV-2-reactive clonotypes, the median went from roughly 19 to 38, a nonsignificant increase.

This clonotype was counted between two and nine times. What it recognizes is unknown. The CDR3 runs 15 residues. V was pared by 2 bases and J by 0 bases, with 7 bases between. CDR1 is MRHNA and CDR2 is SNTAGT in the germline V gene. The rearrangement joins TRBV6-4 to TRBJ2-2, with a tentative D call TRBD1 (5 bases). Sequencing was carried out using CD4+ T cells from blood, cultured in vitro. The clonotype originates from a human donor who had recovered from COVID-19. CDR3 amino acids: CASSDGHPNTGELFF. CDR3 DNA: TGTGCCAGCAGTGACGGACACCCGAACACCGGGGAGCTGTTTTTT.